This T cell receptor (beta chain) derives from a study of tumor-infiltrating lymphocytes in primary liver carcinoma. Total RNA amounting to 450 to 550 ng was the source from which TCR beta cDNA was made with a constant-region primer. Generation of the TCR beta libraries relied on three nested multiplex PCR rounds using slightly modified ARM-PCR. Forward primers for TRBV1-TRBV30 and a C-beta reverse primer served the first two PCR rounds, at approximately 10 cycles each. TCRdb re-called the multiplex PCR reads through MiXCR, storing one row per CDR3 protein. The sample shows 330,000 or so distinct CDR3 sequences, roughly 61% of them seen only once. Germline DNA was also extracted, and blood RNA derived from unsorted whole blood. This CDR3 spans 13 amino acids. Study-wide results and caveats: Tumor top-250-clone fractions significantly exceeded those of blood (p = 0.039).

Details on this clonotype: Its antigen remains unknown. At one boundary the junction diverges from the germline segment, which might be a read error.

Sequenced sample: peripheral blood. The clonotype comes from a man aged 40-49 years with primary liver carcinoma and hepatitis B virus infection. This rearrangement joins TRBV12-3 or TRBV12-4 to TRBJ1-2, with TRBD1 as a possible D gene (5 bases). CDR3 sequence (DNA): TGTGTCAGCAGTTTCCAAGGGGCGCATGGCTACACCTTC. Its protein product is CVSSFQGAHGYTF.